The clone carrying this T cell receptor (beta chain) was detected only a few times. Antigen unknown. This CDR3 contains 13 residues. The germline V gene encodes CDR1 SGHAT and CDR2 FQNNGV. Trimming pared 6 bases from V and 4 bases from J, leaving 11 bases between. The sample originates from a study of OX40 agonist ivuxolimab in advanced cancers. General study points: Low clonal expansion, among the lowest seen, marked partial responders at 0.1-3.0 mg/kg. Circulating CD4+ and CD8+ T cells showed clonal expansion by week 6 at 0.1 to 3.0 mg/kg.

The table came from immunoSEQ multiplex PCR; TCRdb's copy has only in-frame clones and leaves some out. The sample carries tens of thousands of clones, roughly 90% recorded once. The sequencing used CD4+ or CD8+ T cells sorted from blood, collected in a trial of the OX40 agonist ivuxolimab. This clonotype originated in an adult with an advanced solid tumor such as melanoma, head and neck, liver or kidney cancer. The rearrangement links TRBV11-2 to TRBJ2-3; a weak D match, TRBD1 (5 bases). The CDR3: CASRPPGPDTQYF. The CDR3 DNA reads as TGTGCCAGCAGGCCACCAGGGCCAGATACGCAGTATTTT.